This T cell receptor beta chain was identified in a study of tumor and adjacent non-tumor tissue in lung cancer. Study-wide background: The patients, 10 men and roughly 5 women, were about 31 to 76 with stage I to III disease.

TCRbeta libraries were built with three rounds of nested PCR, modified from ARM-PCR. TCRdb analysed the multiplex PCR reads with MiXCR anew, one entry per CDR3 protein. The sample has about 110,000 distinct CDR3 sequences, about 80% seen once. With respect to this clonotype: Its antigen is unidentified. A much bigger clone sits one base away, suggesting this may be a read error.

Study results and caveats: Tumor tissue had significantly higher TCR diversity than normal lung.

This CDR3 spans 16 amino acids. CDR1 is SGHVS and CDR2 is FQNEAQ in the germline V gene. RNA was extracted from bulk tissue without any cell sorting. The clonotype originates from a man in his 70s with non-small cell lung cancer. This chain uses TRBV7-8 with TRBJ1-2; no definite D call. The material sequenced was lung tumor tissue. The CDR3 loop reads CASNLSPLGIHYGYTF. The CDR3 DNA reads TGTGCCAGCAACTTATCCCCGTTAGGAATTCACTATGGCTACACCTTC.